This TCR beta chain was sequenced during a study of blood T cell repertoires in COVID-19. The CDR3 is made up of 16 amino acids. Germline lookup yields CDR1 SGHDN and CDR2 FVKESK. Trimming took 6 bases from V and 0 from J; bases not matched to a gene: 8. Assay: immunoSEQ multiplex PCR; the TCRdb copy retains only in-frame clones and omits some. The sample lists some 200,000 clones; 70% to 90% were seen once. The sample consisted of peripheral blood. The gene calls are TRBV14 and TRBJ2-1, with TRBD1 matching over 7 bases. This receptor was obtained from a man older than 75 with acute or convalescent COVID-19. The CDR3 coding sequence is TGTGCCAGCAGTCATCCGGGACAGAGCTCCTACAATGAGCAGTTCTTC. It encodes CASSHPGQSSYNEQFF. Supplemented by reference TRBV14 and TRBJ2-1, the full variable domain reads EAGVTQFPSHSVIEKGQTVTLRCDPISGHDNLYWYRRVMGKEIKFLLHFVKESKQDESGMPNNRFLAERTGGTYSTLKVQPAELEDSGVYFCASSHPGQSSYNEQFFGPGTRLTVL.